These T cell receptor beta chains were read from a single sample in a study of shared T cell receptors in the human thymus. Clones were read by immunoSEQ multiplex PCR, and TCRdb kept only the in-frame ones, dropping some. Of under 700,000 clones in the sample, around three quarters were seen once. The sample also formed part of further work on human thymus T cells.

Sequencing was done on a sample of thymocytes. These receptor sequences come from a boy in the first two years of life with a congenital heart defect. The CDR3 runs from the conserved cysteine through the conserved F or W. Fields, in order: CDR3 length, D gene, V gene, J gene, clone size, CDR3 DNA, CDR3 protein. The D gene is left open where the match is weak. The size of a clone is reported for some rows only, either as once, few or many, or as a class for expanded clones.

15,TRBD2,TRBV29-1,TRBJ2-2,-,TGCAGCGTTCGACTAGCGGATACGCGGGGCGGGGAGCTGTTTTTT,CSVRLADTRGGELFF
14,TRBD1,TRBV5-1,TRBJ1-1,-,TGCGCCAGCAGCGGAGGGGGCCTGAACACTGAAGCTTTCTTT,CASSGGGLNTEAFF
18,-,TRBV14,TRBJ2-1,-,TGTGCCAGCAGCCAAGCCCGGAGGGGCCAAAGTGGGTACAATGAGCAGTTCTTC,CASSQARRGQSGYNEQFF
16,-,TRBV7-9,TRBJ2-3,-,TGTGCCAGCAGCTTAGCCACTACCAGACCCACAGATACGCAGTATTTT,CASSLATTRPTDTQYF
16,TRBD2,TRBV6-5,TRBJ2-5,-,TGTGCCAGCAGTTACCCAGCGGGAGGGCCGGAGGAGACCCAGTACTTC,CASSYPAGGPEETQYF
17,TRBD1,TRBV19,TRBJ2-3,-,TGTGCCAGTAGTGGTAAACCCGGGACAGCCGGACGAGATACGCAGTATTTT,CASSGKPGTAGRDTQYF
16,TRBD2,TRBV19,TRBJ2-7,-,TGTGCCAGTAGTTTAAACCGGGCCGGCGGGGGCTACGAGCAGTACTTC,CASSLNRAGGGYEQYF
15,TRBD2,TRBV7-6,TRBJ2-7,-,TGTGCCAGCAGCTTAATAGCGGGGGACTTCTACGAGCAGTACTTC,CASSLIAGDFYEQYF
13,-,TRBV4-2,TRBJ2-1,-,TGTGCCAGCAGCCCAGGGGGCGGGAGAGCGCAGTTCTTC,CASSPGGGRAQFF
18,TRBD2,TRBV4-1,TRBJ2-5,-,TGCGCCAGCAGCCGGGGGGGGGATCTAAGCGGGGTCGGAGAGACCCAGTACTTC,CASSRGGDLSGVGETQYF
16,-,TRBV14,TRBJ2-7,-,TGTGCCAGCAGCCAAGTGCGGACAGCGAGCTCCTACGAGCAGTACTTC,CASSQVRTASSYEQYF
19,TRBD2,TRBV30,TRBJ2-3,-,TGTGCCTGGAGTGTATTGAGTCCCCTAGCGGGAGGCATCACAGATACGCAGTATTTT,CAWSVLSPLAGGITDTQYF
17,TRBD2,TRBV27,TRBJ2-1,-,TGTGCCAGCATGGAGACCCCGAGACTAGCGGGAGGGGATGAGCAGTTCTTC,CASMETPRLAGGDEQFF
11,-,TRBV20-1,TRBJ2-7,-,TGCAGTGGGCGGCGGGCCCCGGAGCAGTACTTC,CSGRRAPEQYF
17,TRBD2,TRBV7-8,TRBJ2-7,-,TGTGCCAGCAGCTTAAGACTAGCGGGAGGCCACTCCTACGAGCAGTACTTC,CASSLRLAGGHSYEQYF
18,TRBD2,TRBV19,TRBJ2-3,-,TGTGCCAGTAGCCCGATGAGGGGACTAGCGGCTGACACAGATACGCAGTATTTT,CASSPMRGLAADTDTQYF
15,TRBD1,TRBV5-1,TRBJ2-7,-,TGCGCCAGCAGCCTCACAGGGGACGGAGCCTACGAGCAGTACTTC,CASSLTGDGAYEQYF
17,TRBD1,TRBV4-3,TRBJ2-2,few,TGCGCCAGCAGCCAAGAATCTACGAACAGGGGTGCCGGGGAGCTGTTTTTT,CASSQESTNRGAGELFF
14,-,TRBV7-9,TRBJ2-7,once,TGTGCCAGCAGCTCCGGGACTGGGGGCTACGAGCAGTACTTC,CASSSGTGGYEQYF
14,-,TRBV5-6,TRBJ2-1,few,TGTGCCAGCAGCGTGACTCGAAACTACAATGAGCAGTTCTTC,CASSVTRNYNEQFF
19,TRBD1,TRBV28,TRBJ1-5,-,TGTGCCAGCAGTCCAGGGGGCGGGACAGGGGCTTATAGCAATCAGCCCCAGCATTTT,CASSPGGGTGAYSNQPQHF
15,TRBD1,TRBV30,TRBJ1-5,-,TGTGCCTGGAGTGCACCGGGACAGGGGGTTTATCCCCAGCATTTT,CAWSAPGQGVYPQHF
16,-,TRBV18,TRBJ2-1,few,TGTGCCAGCTCACCACCGGTCGGGAGTCGCGACAATGAGCAGTTCTTC,CASSPPVGSRDNEQFF
17,TRBD2,TRBV28,TRBJ2-1,-,TGTGCCAGCTCCCATCGGCCTCTAGCGGGAGGGCGGCATGAGCAGTTCTTC,CASSHRPLAGGRHEQFF
18,TRBD1,TRBV5-6,TRBJ1-1,-,TGTGCCAGCAGCTTGGTGGACAGGACGGACCCCCAGAACACTGAAGCTTTCTTT,CASSLVDRTDPQNTEAFF
11,TRBD1,TRBV27,TRBJ2-7,-,TGTGCCAGCAGTAACAGGGGGGAGCAGTACTTC,CASSNRGEQYF
13,TRBD1,TRBV5-4,TRBJ1-2,-,TGTGCCAGCAGCTCGGGACAGGGCGGCGGCTACACCTTC,CASSSGQGGGYTF